A selection of T cell receptor beta chains follows, all from one sample in a study of cytomegalovirus exposure and HLA in healthy donors. Profiling relied on immunoSEQ multiplex PCR, and the TCRdb table lists in-frame clones only, not all of them. This table has 150,000 to 200,000 clones, about 79% appearing once. The specimen was PBMCs. The source is a man between 50 and 59 years old in good health and CMV-seropositive. Both conserved end residues are part of each CDR3. A D gene is named only where the DNA matches it firmly. Not every row has a clone size; where given, it reads once, few, many or a size class.

j_call	clone_size	d_call	v_call	cdr3_nt	cdr3_aa
TRBJ2-2	-	-	TRBV27	TGTGCCAGCAGCCGCTGGGACATCAACACCGGGGAGCTGTTTTTT	CASSRWDINTGELFF
TRBJ2-7	-	-	TRBV15	TGTGCCACCAGCATGACAGCATTTACCTACGAGCAGTACTTC	CATSMTAFTYEQYF
TRBJ2-5	-	TRBD1	TRBV15	TGTGCCACCAGCAGAGAGATAAGGACAGGCCAAGAGACCCAGTACTTC	CATSREIRTGQETQYF
TRBJ1-2	-	TRBD1	TRBV7-2	TGTGCCAGCAGCTTAGAGGATTCTACAGGGGTCTATGGCTACACCTTC	CASSLEDSTGVYGYTF
TRBJ2-5	-	-	TRBV9	TGTGCCAGCAGCGTAGTCTCCGGAGAGACCCAGTACTTC	CASSVVSGETQYF
TRBJ1-1	-	TRBD1	TRBV5-1	TGCGCCAGCAGCTGGAACAGGGGAGAGGACACTGAAGCTTTCTTT	CASSWNRGEDTEAFF
TRBJ2-2	-	-	TRBV2	TGTGCCAGCAGTGAAGAAGGACTAAACACCGGGGAGCTGTTTTTT	CASSEEGLNTGELFF
TRBJ2-1	-	TRBD2	TRBV27	TGTGCCAGCAACCTAGCGGGGGGTCCCTACAATGAGCAGTTCTTC	CASNLAGGPYNEQFF
TRBJ2-1	-	-	TRBV5-6	TGTGCCAGCAGCTTGGTAGGGGGGGGCCTCAATGAGCAGTTCTTC	CASSLVGGGLNEQFF
TRBJ1-6	-	-	TRBV6-6	TGTGCCAGCAGTAACAGAAATTCACCCCTCCACTTT	CASSNRNSPLHF
TRBJ1-1	-	-	TRBV5-5	TGTGCCAGCAGCCCGGGGGTGGCCAGGGAAGCTTTCTTT	CASSPGVAREAFF
TRBJ1-5	few	TRBD1	TRBV15	TGTGCCACCAGCAGAGCCGACAGGGGGGTGTTTTGGCCCCAGCATTTT	CATSRADRGVFWPQHF
TRBJ1-1	-	-	TRBV9	TGTGCCAGCAGCGCCACAGGGATTGAAGCTTTCTTT	CASSATGIEAFF